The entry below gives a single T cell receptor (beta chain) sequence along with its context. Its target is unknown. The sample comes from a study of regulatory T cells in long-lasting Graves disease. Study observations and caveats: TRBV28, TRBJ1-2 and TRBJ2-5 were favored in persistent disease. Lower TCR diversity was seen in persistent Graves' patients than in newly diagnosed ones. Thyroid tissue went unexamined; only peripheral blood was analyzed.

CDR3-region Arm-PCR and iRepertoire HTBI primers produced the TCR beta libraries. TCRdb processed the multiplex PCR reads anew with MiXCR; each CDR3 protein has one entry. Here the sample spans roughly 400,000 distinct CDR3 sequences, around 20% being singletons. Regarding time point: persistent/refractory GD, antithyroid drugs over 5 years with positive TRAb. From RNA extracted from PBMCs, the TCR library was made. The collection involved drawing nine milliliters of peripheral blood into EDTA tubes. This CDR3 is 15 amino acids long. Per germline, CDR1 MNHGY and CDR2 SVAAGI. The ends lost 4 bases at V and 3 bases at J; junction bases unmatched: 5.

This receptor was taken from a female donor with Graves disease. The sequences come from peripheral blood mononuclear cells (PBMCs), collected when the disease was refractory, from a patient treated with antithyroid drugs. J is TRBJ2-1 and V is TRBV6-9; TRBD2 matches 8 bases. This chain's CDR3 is CASSFSGNHYNEQFF. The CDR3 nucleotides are TGTGCCAGCAGTTTTAGCGGGAACCACTACAATGAGCAGTTCTTC.